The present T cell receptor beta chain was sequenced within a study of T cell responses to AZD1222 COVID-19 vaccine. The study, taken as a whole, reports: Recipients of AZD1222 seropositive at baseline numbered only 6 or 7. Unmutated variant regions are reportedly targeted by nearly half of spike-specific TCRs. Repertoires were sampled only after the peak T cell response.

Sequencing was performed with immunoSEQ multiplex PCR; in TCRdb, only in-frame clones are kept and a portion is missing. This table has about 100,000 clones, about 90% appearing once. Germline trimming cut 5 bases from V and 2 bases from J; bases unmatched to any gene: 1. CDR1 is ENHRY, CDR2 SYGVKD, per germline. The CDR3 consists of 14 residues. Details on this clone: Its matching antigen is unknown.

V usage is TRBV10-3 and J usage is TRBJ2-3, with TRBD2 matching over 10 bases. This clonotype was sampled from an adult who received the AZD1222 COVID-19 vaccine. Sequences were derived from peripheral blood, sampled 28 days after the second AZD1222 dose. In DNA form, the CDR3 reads TGTGCCATCAGTAGCGGGAGGGACACAGATACGCAGTATTTT. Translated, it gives CAISSGRDTDTQYF.